Listed below are T cell receptor beta chains from one sample, sequenced in a study of OX40 agonist ivuxolimab in advanced cancers. Data came from immunoSEQ multiplex PCR; TCRdb stores just in-frame clones and leaves some out. The data show roughly 70,000 clones, with roughly 87% seen just once and 2% to 2.5% held by the top ten. Source: CD4+ or CD8+ T cells sorted from blood, taken in a trial of the OX40 agonist ivuxolimab. The receptors derive from an adult with an advanced solid tumor such as melanoma, head and neck, liver or kidney cancer. CDR3s include the opening cysteine and the closing phenylalanine or tryptophan. A D gene is named only where the DNA matches it firmly. Clone size is given for some rows only: seen once, a few or many times, or a class if the clone is expanded.

CDR3	DNA	D	J	V	size
CASREGITQPQHF	TGTGCCAGCCGTGAAGGGATCACTCAGCCCCAGCATTTT	-	TRBJ1-5	TRBV2	-
CATLPDSLNEQFF	TGTGCCACTCTGCCGGATAGCCTCAATGAGCAGTTCTTC	-	TRBJ2-1	TRBV28	-
CASSLQGAGPYNEQFF	TGTGCCAGCAGCTTACAGGGGGCAGGTCCATACAATGAGCAGTTCTTC	TRBD1	TRBJ2-1	TRBV7-2	-
CASNGPKSRGTQPQHF	TGCGCCAGCAATGGCCCTAAATCCAGGGGGACTCAGCCCCAGCATTTT	TRBD1	TRBJ1-5	TRBV4-1	few
CSVGAAPANTGELFF	TGCAGCGTTGGGGCAGCACCCGCGAACACCGGGGAGCTGTTTTTT	-	TRBJ2-2	TRBV29-1	-
CASRGGTQYF	TGTGCCAGCCGAGGCGGGACCCAGTACTTC	-	TRBJ2-5	TRBV28	once
CASSLSGINEKLFF	TGTGCCAGCAGCTTAAGCGGGATTAATGAAAAACTGTTTTTT	-	TRBJ1-4	TRBV7-9	-
CASSIGTEYQPQHF	TGCGCCAGCAGCATCGGGACGGAATATCAGCCCCAGCATTTT	-	TRBJ1-5	TRBV5-1	-
CARSCLEANYGYTF	TGTGCCAGAAGCTGTCTAGAGGCTAACTATGGCTACACCTTC	-	TRBJ1-2	TRBV5-3	-
CASSLSPGLYGYTF	TGTGCCAGCAGTTTATCGCCGGGTCTCTATGGCTACACCTTC	-	TRBJ1-2	TRBV28	-
CASIPGTGKAFF	TGTGCCAGCATCCCGGGGACAGGGAAAGCTTTCTTT	TRBD1	TRBJ1-1	TRBV28	few
CASSLGPYGYTF	TGTGCCAGCAGTTTAGGGCCCTATGGCTACACCTTC	-	TRBJ1-2	TRBV28	-
CASSINLGHEKLFF	TGTGCCAGCAGCATAAACCTGGGGCATGAAAAACTGTTTTTT	-	TRBJ1-4	TRBV7-2	few
CASNQLFYEQYF	TGTGCCAGCAACCAATTATTCTACGAGCAGTACTTC	-	TRBJ2-7	TRBV6-5	once
CASGASGVSYNEQFF	TGTGCCAGCGGGGCTAGCGGGGTCTCCTACAATGAGCAGTTCTTC	TRBD2	TRBJ2-1	TRBV9	-
CASAADSGTYGYTF	TGCGCCAGCGCCGCAGATTCCGGGACCTATGGCTACACCTTC	-	TRBJ1-2	TRBV5-1	few
CSVETRTGSTDTQYF	TGCAGCGTTGAAACAAGGACCGGGAGCACAGATACGCAGTATTTT	-	TRBJ2-3	TRBV29-1	-
CASSQGVLGRERNTEAFF	TGCGCCAGCAGCCAGGGGGTATTGGGGCGGGAGCGGAACACTGAAGCTTTCTTT	-	TRBJ1-1	TRBV4-1	-
CASSSGLAAYNEQFF	TGTGCCAGCAGTTCGGGACTAGCGGCATACAATGAGCAGTTCTTC	TRBD2	TRBJ2-1	TRBV5-6	-
CASNTGWTVNTEAFF	TGTGCCAGCAACACCGGGTGGACTGTGAACACTGAAGCTTTCTTT	-	TRBJ1-1	TRBV28	-
CASSLGATGNEQFF	TGTGCCAGCAGCCTAGGAGCGACAGGGAATGAGCAGTTCTTC	TRBD1	TRBJ2-1	TRBV7-2	few
CSVDHQGATDTQYF	TGCAGCGTTGACCATCAGGGGGCAACAGATACGCAGTATTTT	TRBD1	TRBJ2-3	TRBV29-1	-
CASRGQGAGDTEAFF	TGTGCCAGCAGAGGCCAGGGGGCGGGGGACACTGAAGCTTTCTTT	TRBD1	TRBJ1-1	TRBV6-5	-
CASSFEEVRTPLHF	TGTGCCAGCAGCTTCGAAGAAGTGAGGACACCCCTCCACTTT	-	TRBJ1-6	TRBV7-2	once
CASSITGTLEQFF	TGTGCCAGCAGCATTACCGGGACTCTGGAGCAGTTCTTC	-	TRBJ2-1	TRBV7-2	-
CASSEGLRGPTDTQYF	TGTGCCAGCAGCGAGGGTCTGCGGGGGCCAACAGATACGCAGTATTTT	-	TRBJ2-3	TRBV7-2	-
CASSLGGADTQYF	TGTGCCAGCAGCTTAGGGGGAGCAGATACGCAGTATTTT	-	TRBJ2-3	TRBV7-2	-
CASMTLAKNIQYF	TGTGCCAGCATGACCCTAGCCAAAAACATTCAGTACTTC	-	TRBJ2-4	TRBV6-1	-
CAWSTPRGALGYTF	TGTGCCTGGAGTACCCCCCGGGGGGCACTGGGCTACACCTTC	-	TRBJ1-2	TRBV30	once
CASSLEIPAGSYGYTF	TGTGCCAGCAGCTTAGAAATACCGGCGGGTAGCTATGGCTACACCTTC	-	TRBJ1-2	TRBV7-9	-
CASSPGTSGGGNEQFF	TGTGCCAGCAGTCCCGGGACTAGCGGGGGGGGGAATGAGCAGTTCTTC	TRBD2	TRBJ2-1	TRBV6-6	-
CASSSNTGDQPQHF	TGCGCCAGCAGCTCTAACACGGGGGACCAGCCCCAGCATTTT	-	TRBJ1-5	TRBV4-3	-
CASSPGGHTEAFF	TGTGCCAGTAGCCCAGGGGGCCACACTGAAGCTTTCTTT	TRBD1	TRBJ1-1	TRBV19	-
CASGKSGTGELFF	TGTGCCAGCGGAAAATCTGGCACCGGGGAGCTGTTTTTT	-	TRBJ2-2	TRBV7-3	once
CASSFGQETFF	TGTGCCAGCAGCTTCGGACAGGAAACTTTCTTT	TRBD1	TRBJ1-1	TRBV7-9	once
CASQLDMNTEAFF	TGTGCCAGCCAGTTAGACATGAACACTGAAGCTTTCTTT	-	TRBJ1-1	TRBV18	-
CAIRGTGVNTEAFF	TGTGCCATCAGGGGGACAGGGGTGAACACTGAAGCTTTCTTT	TRBD1	TRBJ1-1	TRBV10-3	-
CASSPPGYTATNEKLFF	TGTGCCAGCAGCCCCCCCGGTTACACTGCAACTAATGAAAAACTGTTTTTT	-	TRBJ1-4	TRBV7-2	-
CASSLDRGSDGQFF	TGTGCCAGCAGCTTGGATAGGGGGAGTGACGGGCAGTTCTTC	-	TRBJ2-1	TRBV11-3	once
CASTVAPTDTQYF	TGTGCCAGTACGGTGGCCCCCACAGATACGCAGTATTTT	-	TRBJ2-3	TRBV19	-
CASSQVRVTTNTGELFF	TGCGCCAGCAGCCAAGTCAGGGTCACGACGAACACCGGGGAGCTGTTTTTT	-	TRBJ2-2	TRBV4-1	-
CASSEGRDSYGYTF	TGTGCCAGCAGTGAAGGGAGGGACTCCTATGGCTACACCTTC	-	TRBJ1-2	TRBV6-1	-
CASNLMRGASGEQYF	TGTGCCAGCAACCTAATGCGGGGGGCGTCGGGCGAGCAGTACTTC	TRBD2	TRBJ2-7	TRBV7-9	-
CASSFGETQYF	TGCGCCAGCAGCTTCGGAGAGACCCAGTACTTC	-	TRBJ2-5	TRBV5-1	-